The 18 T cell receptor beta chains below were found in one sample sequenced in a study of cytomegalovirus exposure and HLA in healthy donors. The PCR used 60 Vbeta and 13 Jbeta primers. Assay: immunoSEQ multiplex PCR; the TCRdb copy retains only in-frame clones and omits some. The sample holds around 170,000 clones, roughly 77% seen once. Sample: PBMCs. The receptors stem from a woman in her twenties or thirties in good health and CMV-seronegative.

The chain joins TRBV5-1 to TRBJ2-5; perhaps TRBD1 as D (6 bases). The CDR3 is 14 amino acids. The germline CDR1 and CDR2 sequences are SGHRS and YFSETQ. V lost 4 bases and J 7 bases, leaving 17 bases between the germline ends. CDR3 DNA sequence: TGCGCCAGCAGCGGAGCGCACAGGGATGGGACCCAGTACTTC. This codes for CASSGAHRDGTQYF.

This CDR3 is CASSLGGPDGGYTF. CDR3 coding DNA: TGCGCCAGCAGCTTAGGAGGGCCCGATGGGGGCTACACCTTC. V usage is TRBV5-1 and J usage is TRBJ1-2; D gene ambiguous. V lost 2 bases and J 8 bases, leaving 16 bases between the germline ends. The CDR3 loop spans 14 amino acids. Germline loops: CDR1 SGHRS, CDR2 YFSETQ.

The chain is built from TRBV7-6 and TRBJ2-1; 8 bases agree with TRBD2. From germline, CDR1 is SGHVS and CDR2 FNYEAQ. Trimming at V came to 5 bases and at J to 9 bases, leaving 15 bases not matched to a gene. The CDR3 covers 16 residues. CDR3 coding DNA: TGTGCCAGCAGCCGGTCGTCGGGGGGGCCTAGTGGTGAGCAGTTCTTC. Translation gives CASSRSSGGPSGEQFF.

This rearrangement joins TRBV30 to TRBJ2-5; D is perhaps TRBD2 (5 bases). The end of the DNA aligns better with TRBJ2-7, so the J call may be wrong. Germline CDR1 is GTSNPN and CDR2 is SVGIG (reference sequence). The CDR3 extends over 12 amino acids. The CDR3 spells CAWEGGPYEQYF. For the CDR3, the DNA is TGTGCCTGGGAGGGCGGTCCCTACGAGCAGTACTTC.

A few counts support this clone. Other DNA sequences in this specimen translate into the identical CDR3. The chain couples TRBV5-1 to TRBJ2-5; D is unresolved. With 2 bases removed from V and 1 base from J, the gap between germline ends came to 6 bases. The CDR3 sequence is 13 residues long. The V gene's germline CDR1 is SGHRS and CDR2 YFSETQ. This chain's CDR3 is CASSLGGQETQYF. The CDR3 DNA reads TGCGCCAGCAGCTTAGGCGGCCAAGAGACCCAGTACTTC. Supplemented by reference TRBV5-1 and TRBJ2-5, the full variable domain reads KAGVTQTPRYLIKTRGQQVTLSCSPISGHRSVSWYQQTPGQGLQFLFEYFSETQRNKGNFPGRFSGRQFSNSRSEMNVSTLELGDSALYLCASSLGGQETQYFGPGTRLLVL.

CDR3 sequence reads: CASSRRRQGGSVDTEAFF. Here the CDR3 DNA reads TGCGCCAGCAGCCGCAGGCGACAGGGAGGATCGGTAGACACTGAAGCTTTCTTT. V and J are TRBV5-1 and TRBJ1-1; 7 bases fit TRBD1. V lost 4 bases, J lost 3 bases, and 18 bases stayed unmatched. The CDR3 length is 18 residues. Germline V gives CDR1 SGHRS, CDR2 YFSETQ. Supplemented by reference TRBV5-1 and TRBJ1-1, the full variable domain reads KAGVTQTPRYLIKTRGQQVTLSCSPISGHRSVSWYQQTPGQGLQFLFEYFSETQRNKGNFPGRFSGRQFSNSRSEMNVSTLELGDSALYLCASSRRRQGGSVDTEAFFGQGTRLTVV.

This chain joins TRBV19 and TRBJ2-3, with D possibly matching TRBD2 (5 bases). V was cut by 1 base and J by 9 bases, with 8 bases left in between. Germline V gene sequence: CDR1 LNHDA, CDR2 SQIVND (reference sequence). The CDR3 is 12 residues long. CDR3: CASSIVGRTQYF. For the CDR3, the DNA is TGTGCCAGTAGTATAGTGGGGAGAACGCAGTATTTT. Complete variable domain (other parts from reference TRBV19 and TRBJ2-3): DGGITQSPKYLFRKEGQNVTLSCEQNLNHDAMYWYRQDPGQGLRLIYYSQIVNDFQKGDIAEGYSVSREKKESFPLTVTSAQKNPTAFYLCASSIVGRTQYFGPGTRLTVL.

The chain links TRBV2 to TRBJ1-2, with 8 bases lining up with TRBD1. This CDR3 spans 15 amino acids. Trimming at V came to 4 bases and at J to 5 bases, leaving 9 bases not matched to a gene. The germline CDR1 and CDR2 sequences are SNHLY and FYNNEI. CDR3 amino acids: CASSVLSGGAYGYTF. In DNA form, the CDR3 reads TGTGCCAGCAGTGTCCTCTCAGGGGGCGCATATGGCTACACCTTC.

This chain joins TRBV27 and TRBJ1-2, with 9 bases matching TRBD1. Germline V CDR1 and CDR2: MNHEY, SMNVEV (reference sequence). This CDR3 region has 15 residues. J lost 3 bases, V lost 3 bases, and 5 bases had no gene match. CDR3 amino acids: CASSLKQGAHYGYTF. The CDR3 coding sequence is TGTGCCAGCAGTTTGAAACAGGGGGCTCACTATGGCTACACCTTC.

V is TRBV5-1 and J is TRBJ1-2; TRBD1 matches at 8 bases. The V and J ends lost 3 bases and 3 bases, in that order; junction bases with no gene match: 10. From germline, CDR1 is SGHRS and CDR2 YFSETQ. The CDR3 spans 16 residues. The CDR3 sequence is CASSWTGFEADYGYTF. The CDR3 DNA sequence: TGCGCCAGCAGCTGGACAGGGTTTGAAGCTGACTATGGCTACACCTTC.

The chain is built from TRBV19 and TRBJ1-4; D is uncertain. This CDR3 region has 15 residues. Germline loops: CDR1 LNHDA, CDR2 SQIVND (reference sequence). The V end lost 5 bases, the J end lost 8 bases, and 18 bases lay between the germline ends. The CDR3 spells CASSPYSTLGEKLFF. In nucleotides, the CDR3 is TGTGCCAGTAGTCCTTATTCGACCCTCGGGGAAAAACTGTTTTTT.

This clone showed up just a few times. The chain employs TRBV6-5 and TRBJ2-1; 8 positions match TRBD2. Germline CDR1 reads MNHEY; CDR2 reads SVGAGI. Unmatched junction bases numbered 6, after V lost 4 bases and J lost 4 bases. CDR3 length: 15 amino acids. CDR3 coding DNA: TGTGCCAGCAGTTTATTGGCGGGGGGTTACAATGAGCAGTTCTTC. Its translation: CASSLLAGGYNEQFF.

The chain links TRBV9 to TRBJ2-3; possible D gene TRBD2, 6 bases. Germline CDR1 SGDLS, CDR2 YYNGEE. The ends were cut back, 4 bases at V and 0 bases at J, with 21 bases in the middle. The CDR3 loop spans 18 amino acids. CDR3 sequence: CASSYLTDPGASTDTQYF. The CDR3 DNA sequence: TGTGCCAGCAGCTACCTAACCGACCCGGGAGCGAGCACAGATACGCAGTATTTT.

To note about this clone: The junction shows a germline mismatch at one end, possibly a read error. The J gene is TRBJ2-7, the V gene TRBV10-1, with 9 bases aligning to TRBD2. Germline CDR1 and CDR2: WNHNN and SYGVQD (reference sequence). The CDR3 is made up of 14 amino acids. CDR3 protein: CASSASGASHEQYF. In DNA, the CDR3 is TGCGCCAGCAGTGCTAGCGGGGCCTCCCACGAGCAGTACTTC.

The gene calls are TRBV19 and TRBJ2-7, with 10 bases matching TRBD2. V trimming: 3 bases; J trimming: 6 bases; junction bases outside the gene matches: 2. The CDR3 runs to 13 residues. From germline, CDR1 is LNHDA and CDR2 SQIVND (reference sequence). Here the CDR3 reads CASSMLAGGEQYF. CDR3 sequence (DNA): TGTGCCAGTAGTATGTTAGCGGGGGGCGAGCAGTACTTC.

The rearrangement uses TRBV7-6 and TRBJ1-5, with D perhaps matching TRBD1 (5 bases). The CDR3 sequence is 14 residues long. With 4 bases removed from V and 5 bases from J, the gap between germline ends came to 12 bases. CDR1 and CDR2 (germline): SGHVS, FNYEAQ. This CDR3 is CASSSKGRDQPQHF. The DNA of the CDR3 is TGTGCCAGCAGCTCAAAGGGGAGGGATCAGCCCCAGCATTTT.

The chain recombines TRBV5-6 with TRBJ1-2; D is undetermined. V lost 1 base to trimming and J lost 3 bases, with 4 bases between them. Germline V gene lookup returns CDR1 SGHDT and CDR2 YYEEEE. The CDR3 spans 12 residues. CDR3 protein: CASSLRDYGYTF. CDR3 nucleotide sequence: TGTGCCAGCAGCTTGCGCGACTATGGCTACACCTTC.

In DNA, the CDR3 is TGCGCCAGCAGCCAAACAGGGGAGACTAACTATGGCTACACCTTC. It specifies CASSQTGETNYGYTF. The genes are TRBV4-1 and TRBJ1-2; the match to TRBD1 covers 7 bases. The CDR3 is 15 amino acids. V shed 2 bases and J 0 bases; nucleotides not matched to a gene: 3. In germline, CDR1 is MGHRA, CDR2 YSYEKL.